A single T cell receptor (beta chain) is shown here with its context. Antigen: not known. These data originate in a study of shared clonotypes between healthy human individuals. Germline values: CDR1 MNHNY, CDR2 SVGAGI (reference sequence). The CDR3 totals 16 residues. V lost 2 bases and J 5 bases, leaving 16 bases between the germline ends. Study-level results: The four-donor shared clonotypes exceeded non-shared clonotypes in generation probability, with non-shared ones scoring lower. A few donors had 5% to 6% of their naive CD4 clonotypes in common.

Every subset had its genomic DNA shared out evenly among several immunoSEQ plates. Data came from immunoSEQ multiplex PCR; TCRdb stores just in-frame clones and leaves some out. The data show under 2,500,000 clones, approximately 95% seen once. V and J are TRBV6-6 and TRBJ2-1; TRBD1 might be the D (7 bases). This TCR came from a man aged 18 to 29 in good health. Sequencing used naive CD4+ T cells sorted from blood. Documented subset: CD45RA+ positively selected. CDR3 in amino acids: CASSYPRPRGDNEQFF. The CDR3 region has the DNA TGTGCCAGCAGTTACCCTCGCCCCAGGGGGGACAATGAGCAGTTCTTC.